These 21 T cell receptor beta chains were sequenced from one sample in a study of PD-L1 blockade in urothelial cancer. Using immunoSEQ multiplex PCR, the repertoire was profiled, and TCRdb retains in-frame clones only, with some absent. The sample gives 120,000 or so clones, more than 75% of which show up once; 2.4% is in the top ten. Time point indicated: peripheral blood 6 weeks after treatment start. The starting material was PBMCs, obtained around atezolizumab (anti-PD-L1) treatment. Receptors originate from a man in his fifties with urothelial cancer.

In DNA form, the CDR3 reads TGCGCCAGCAGCTTGTTGGGACAGCCAACCGGGGAGCTGTTTTTT. It is translated as CASSLLGQPTGELFF. The rearrangement joins TRBV5-1 to TRBJ2-2, with 7 nucleotides matching TRBD1. CDR3 length equals 15 residues. Trimming at V came to 1 base and at J to 5 bases, leaving 5 bases not matched to a gene. CDR1 is SGHRS, CDR2 YFSETQ, per germline. Combining the CDR3 with reference TRBV5-1 and TRBJ2-2 gives the whole variable domain KAGVTQTPRYLIKTRGQQVTLSCSPISGHRSVSWYQQTPGQGLQFLFEYFSETQRNKGNFPGRFSGRQFSNSRSEMNVSTLELGDSALYLCASSLLGQPTGELFFGEGSRLTVL.

This rearrangement joins TRBV19 to TRBJ2-7; 7 bases are a match to TRBD2. Germline CDR1 LNHDA, CDR2 SQIVND (reference sequence). The CDR3 spans 16 residues. Losses at the gene ends were 2 bases for V and 2 bases for J; bases not matched to a gene: 9. DNA of the CDR3: TGTGCCAGTAGTATAACCCTAGCGGAAGGAGCCTACGAGCAGTACTTC. It is translated as CASSITLAEGAYEQYF.

The V gene is TRBV5-1, the J gene TRBJ2-5; D gene uncertain. TRBJ2-7 matches the DNA end more closely, so the J call is doubtful. The CDR3 is 12 amino acids. Germline assignment: CDR1 SGHRS and CDR2 YFSETQ. The CDR3 here is CASREFAGEQYF. The CDR3 coding sequence is TGCGCCAGCAGGGAATTCGCAGGCGAGCAGTACTTC.

This rearrangement joins TRBV6-1 to TRBJ2-1; 13 bases are a match to TRBD2. Germline V gene sequence: CDR1 MNHNS, CDR2 SASEGT. V trimming: 4 bases; J trimming: 6 bases; junction bases outside the gene matches: 6. The CDR3 covers 16 residues. The CDR3 DNA follows: TGTGCCAGCAGTGGTCGACTAGCGGGAGGAAGCAATGAGCAGTTCTTC. Translation gives CASSGRLAGGSNEQFF.

The gene calls are TRBV27 and TRBJ2-7; tentatively, D is TRBD1 (5 bases). Between the trimmed V and J ends, which lost 1 base and 1 base, there was a span of 20 bases. The CDR3 is 18 amino acids. Germline CDR1 reads MNHEY; CDR2 reads SMNVEV (reference sequence). The CDR3 DNA reads as TGTGCCAGCAGTTTATTAAACAGGCCCTACTCGAGGTCCTACGAGCAGTACTTC. It encodes CASSLLNRPYSRSYEQYF.

The J gene is TRBJ2-4, the V gene TRBV18; D is perhaps TRBD2 (5 bases). The CDR3 is made up of 12 amino acids. Deletions cut 8 bases from V and 15 bases from J, with 20 bases between. Germline CDR1 is KGHSH and CDR2 is LQKENI. The CDR3 DNA sequence: TGTGCCAGCCAACGCCTCGGGGAAGTCCTGTACTTC. This gives the protein CASQRLGEVLYF.

The genes are TRBV5-1 and TRBJ2-7; 8 bases map to TRBD1. Germline V gene data show CDR1 as SGHRS and CDR2 as YFSETQ. The trim removed 2 bases at V and 1 base at J, leaving 5 bases unmatched. The CDR3 runs to 15 residues. The CDR3 DNA reads as TGCGCCAGCAGCTTACAGGGGGTAGGTTCCTACGAGCAGTACTTC. It translates to CASSLQGVGSYEQYF.

This sequence joins TRBV4-2 and TRBJ2-1; TRBD2 aligns across 7 bases. The V gene end was trimmed by 1 base and the J gene end by 5 bases; junction bases not matched to a gene: 11. This CDR3 spans 17 amino acids. In germline, CDR1 is LGHNA, CDR2 YNFKEQ. This CDR3 is CASSQVVIREANNEQFF. For the CDR3, the DNA is TGTGCCAGCAGCCAAGTGGTAATACGGGAGGCAAACAATGAGCAGTTCTTC.

The V call is TRBV6-1, the J call TRBJ2-1; 7 bases fit TRBD1. This CDR3 has 16 amino acids. Germline-derived CDR1 and CDR2 are MNHNS and SASEGT. Unmatched junction bases numbered 6, after V lost 0 bases and J lost 4 bases. CDR3 amino acids: CASSEAPRTGYNEQFF. The CDR3 coding sequence is TGTGCCAGCAGTGAAGCGCCTCGGACAGGTTACAATGAGCAGTTCTTC.

This chain links TRBV9 with TRBJ1-5, with 9 bases aligning to TRBD1. Germline-derived CDR1 and CDR2 are SGDLS and YYNGEE. CDR3 length equals 14 residues. Germline trimming cut 4 bases from V and 7 bases from J; bases unmatched to any gene: 6. CDR3 nucleotides: TGTGCCAGCAGCCCCTCCGGGACAGGGCAGCCCCAGCATTTT. Protein product: CASSPSGTGQPQHF.

In the case of this clone: In the same sample, other DNA sequences code for this CDR3. V is TRBV28 and J is TRBJ2-5, with 11 bases identical to TRBD2. The CDR3 loop spans 16 amino acids. Trimming at V came to 2 bases and at J to 2 bases, leaving 4 bases not matched to a gene. Germline V gives CDR1 MDHEN, CDR2 SYDVKM. As DNA, the CDR3 is TGTGCCAGCAGTTTAGGGTTAGCGGGAGGGCAAGAGACCCAGTACTTC. Protein: CASSLGLAGGQETQYF.

This rearrangement joins TRBV5-1 to TRBJ2-3, with 9 bases fitting TRBD2. CDR1 SGHRS and CDR2 YFSETQ come from the germline V gene. The trim removed 0 bases at V and 5 bases at J, leaving 10 bases unmatched. The CDR3 is made up of 17 amino acids. The CDR3 DNA reads TGCGCCAGCAGCTTGGCCCTCGATAGCGGGAGACAAGATACGCAGTATTTT. Translating gives CASSLALDSGRQDTQYF.

In this sample, this clone turned up a few times. The chain employs TRBV18 and TRBJ1-1, with 9 nucleotides matching TRBD1. With 3 bases clipped from V and 5 bases from J, the junction kept 7 bases outside the gene matches. Germline CDR1 KGHSH, CDR2 LQKENI. The CDR3 covers 15 residues. This CDR3 reads CASSPLGQGRTEAFF. In DNA, the CDR3 is TGTGCCAGCTCACCGCTAGGACAGGGGAGGACTGAAGCTTTCTTT.

V usage is TRBV9 and J usage is TRBJ2-3; 12 nucleotides align to TRBD2. CDR3 length: 18 amino acids. V was clipped by 4 bases and J by 2 bases; unmatched bases: 11. Germline CDR1 reads SGDLS; CDR2 reads YYNGEE. The DNA of the CDR3 is TGTGCCAGCAGCCCCCAGAGGCTAGCGGGAGGGGTCACAGATACGCAGTATTTT. Amino acid sequence: CASSPQRLAGGVTDTQYF.

The chain joins TRBV27 to TRBJ2-2; 10 bases are a match to TRBD1. Germline trimming cut 6 bases from V and 7 bases from J; bases unmatched to any gene: 5. From germline, CDR1 is MNHEY and CDR2 SMNVEV (reference sequence). The CDR3 covers 14 residues. The CDR3 DNA follows: TGTGCCAGCAGCAAAGACAGGGGGCGCGGGGAGCTGTTTTTT. It codes for CASSKDRGRGELFF.

The chain recombines TRBV18 with TRBJ2-7, with 11 bases matching TRBD2. Germline V gives CDR1 KGHSH, CDR2 LQKENI. This CDR3 spans 14 amino acids. Trimming cost V 5 bases and J 4 bases; bases outside gene matches: 4. The CDR3 sequence: CASSSTSGSYEQYF. The CDR3 region has the DNA TGTGCCAGCTCATCCACTAGCGGGAGTTACGAGCAGTACTTC.

The chain combines TRBV27 with TRBJ2-1; 10 bases match TRBD2. The CDR3 consists of 17 residues. Germline CDR1 reads MNHEY; CDR2 reads SMNVEV (reference sequence). V was pared by 6 bases and J by 1 base, with 9 bases of the junction left unmatched. This CDR3 is CASRGFSGRQSYNEQFF. CDR3 nucleotide sequence: TGTGCCAGCAGGGGCTTTAGCGGGAGGCAATCCTACAATGAGCAGTTCTTC.

This clone was seen just once. V and J are TRBV28 and TRBJ2-7, with 10 bases matching TRBD1. The germline V gene has CDR1 MDHEN and CDR2 SYDVKM. Germline trimming cut 10 bases from V and 7 bases from J; bases unmatched to any gene: 7. This CDR3 has 12 amino acids. Here the CDR3 DNA reads TGTGCCACCGGGACAGGGGTTTTGGAGCAGTACTTC. Translating it yields CATGTGVLEQYF. Looking up the rest from reference TRBV28 and TRBJ2-7 gives the full variable domain: DVKVTQSSRYLVKRTGEKVFLECVQDMDHENMFWYRQDPGLGLRLIYFSYDVKMKEKGDIPEGYSVSREKKERFSLILESASTNQTSMYLCATGTGVLEQYFGPGTRLTVT.

This clone was observed a single time. The chain uses TRBV4-1 and TRBJ1-2, with D possibly being TRBD1 (6 bases). V was cut by 3 bases and J by 8 bases, with 25 bases left in between. The CDR3 runs 17 residues. The germline CDR1 and CDR2 sequences are MGHRA and YSYEKL. The CDR3 DNA reads as TGCGCCAGCAGCCACCCCAGGGGACAAAGGGCCTTCGAAGGCTACACCTTC. Amino acid sequence: CASSHPRGQRAFEGYTF.

This chain connects TRBV5-1 to TRBJ1-4; D uncertain. This CDR3 spans 13 amino acids. Germline V gene data show CDR1 as SGHRS and CDR2 as YFSETQ. With 3 bases removed from V and 1 base from J, the gap between germline ends came to 4 bases. The CDR3 spells CASSSVTNEKLFF. Here the CDR3 DNA reads TGCGCCAGCAGCTCCGTAACTAATGAAAAACTGTTTTTT.

This chain connects TRBV2 to TRBJ1-6; 10 positions match TRBD1. CDR3 length: 14 amino acids. The V gene end was trimmed by 6 bases and the J gene end by 6 bases; junction bases not matched to a gene: 2. Germline CDR1 is SNHLY and CDR2 is FYNNEI. CDR3 sequence: CASRRTGGNSPLHF. The CDR3 region has the DNA TGTGCCAGCAGAAGGACAGGGGGTAATTCACCCCTCCACTTT.